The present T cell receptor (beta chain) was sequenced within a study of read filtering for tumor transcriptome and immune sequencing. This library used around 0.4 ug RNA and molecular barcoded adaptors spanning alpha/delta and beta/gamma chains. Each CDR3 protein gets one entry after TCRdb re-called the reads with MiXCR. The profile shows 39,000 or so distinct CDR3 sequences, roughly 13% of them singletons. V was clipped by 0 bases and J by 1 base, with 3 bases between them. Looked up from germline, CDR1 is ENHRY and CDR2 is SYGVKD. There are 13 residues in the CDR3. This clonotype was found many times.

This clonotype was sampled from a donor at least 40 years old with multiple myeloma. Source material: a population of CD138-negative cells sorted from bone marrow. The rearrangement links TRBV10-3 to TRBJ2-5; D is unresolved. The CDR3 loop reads CAISESAQETQYF. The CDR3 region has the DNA TGTGCCATCAGTGAGTCGGCCCAAGAGACCCAGTACTTC.